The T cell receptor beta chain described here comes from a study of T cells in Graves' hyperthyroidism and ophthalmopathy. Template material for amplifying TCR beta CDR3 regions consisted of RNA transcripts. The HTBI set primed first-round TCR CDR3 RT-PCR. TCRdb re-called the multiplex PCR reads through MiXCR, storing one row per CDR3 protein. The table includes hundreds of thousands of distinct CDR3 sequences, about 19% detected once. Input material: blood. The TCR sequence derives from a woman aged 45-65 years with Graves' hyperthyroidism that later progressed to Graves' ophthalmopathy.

The chain's CDR3 is CATTRLQGAYSEQYF. In nucleotides, the CDR3 is TGTGCCACCACACGCTTACAGGGGGCGTATAGCGAGCAGTACTTC. The chain employs TRBV10-3 and TRBJ2-7, with 9 bases matching TRBD1. The V segment lost 10 bases and the J segment 6 bases; nucleotides outside the gene matches: 16. The CDR3 is 15 residues long. The V gene's germline CDR1 is ENHRY and CDR2 SYGVKD.